Listed here are 19 T cell receptor beta chains from one sample, sequenced in a study of blood T cell repertoires in COVID-19. TCRdb keeps only in-frame clones here, not all; method: immunoSEQ multiplex PCR. The data contain some 180,000 clones, around 83% of them seen just once; the ten biggest clones take up around 19%. Sequencing was carried out using peripheral blood. The receptors stem from a woman aged 70-85 years who had recovered from COVID-19.

The V and J genes are TRBV7-7 and TRBJ2-3; 13 bases match TRBD2. The CDR3 length is 16 residues. Germline loops: CDR1 SSHAT, CDR2 FNYEAQ (reference sequence). Unmatched junction bases numbered 7, after V lost 5 bases and J lost 5 bases. For the CDR3, the DNA is TGTGCCAGCAGCCCAGGACTAGCGGGAGTGGTAGATACGCAGTATTTT. Protein: CASSPGLAGVVDTQYF.

This rearrangement joins TRBV10-1 to TRBJ2-6, with a weak D call TRBD1 (6 bases). Per germline, CDR1 WNHNN and CDR2 SYGVQD (reference sequence). This CDR3 is built from 17 residues. V was pared by 7 bases and J by 1 base, with 17 bases between. The CDR3 region has the DNA TGCGCCAGCAAGGAGGACAGAAGACCGTCTGGGGCCAACGTCCTGACTTTC. Its protein is CASKEDRRPSGANVLTF.

This clone has a handful of counts. The chain links TRBV7-9 to TRBJ1-2; weak D call: TRBD1 (6 bases). V was cut by 5 bases and J by 10 bases, with 17 bases left in between. Germline V lookup: CDR1 SEHNR, CDR2 FQNEAQ (reference sequence). The CDR3 extends over 13 amino acids. This chain's CDR3 is CASSPRTDMLYTF. The CDR3 region has the DNA TGTGCCAGCAGCCCCCGGACAGACATGCTCTACACCTTC.

DNA of the CDR3: TGTGCCAGCAGCCCAGGGGGCTCGGACACCGGGGAGCTGTTTTTT. Encoded protein: CASSPGGSDTGELFF. V and J are TRBV3-1 (or the pseudogene TRBV3-2) and TRBJ2-2; 8 bases fit TRBD1. V lost 4 bases to trimming and J lost 3 bases; unmatched junction nucleotides: 4. Germline CDR1 reads LGHDT; CDR2 reads YNNKEL (reference sequence). CDR3 length equals 15 residues.

This chain uses TRBV7-6 with TRBJ2-6, with 9 bases matching TRBD1. CDR1 SGHVS and CDR2 FNYEAQ come from the germline V gene. Unmatched junction bases numbered 4, after V lost 4 bases and J lost 0 bases. The CDR3 runs to 17 residues. The CDR3 spells CASSSGQGNSGANVLTF. The CDR3 bases are TGTGCCAGCAGCTCGGGACAGGGCAACTCTGGGGCCAACGTCCTGACTTTC.

V gene TRBV27 combines with J gene TRBJ1-1; 10 bases are a match to TRBD1. The CDR3 is made up of 15 amino acids. Germline lookup yields CDR1 MNHEY and CDR2 SMNVEV (reference sequence). J lost 3 bases, V lost 5 bases, and 6 bases had no gene match. CDR3 amino acids: CASSTRDRGDTEAFF. The CDR3, as DNA: TGTGCCAGCAGTACTCGGGACAGGGGAGACACTGAAGCTTTCTTT.

The J gene is TRBJ1-2, the V gene TRBV5-1; 7 bases fit TRBD1. J was trimmed by 6 bases and V by 4 bases; bases with no gene match: 12. This CDR3 comprises 15 residues. From germline, CDR1 is SGHRS and CDR2 YFSETQ. The CDR3: CASSPGTALRDGYTF. Here the CDR3 DNA reads TGCGCCAGCAGCCCAGGGACAGCGCTTCGGGATGGCTACACCTTC. Filled out from reference TRBV5-1 and TRBJ1-2, the complete variable domain reads KAGVTQTPRYLIKTRGQQVTLSCSPISGHRSVSWYQQTPGQGLQFLFEYFSETQRNKGNFPGRFSGRQFSNSRSEMNVSTLELGDSALYLCASSPGTALRDGYTFGSGTRLTVV.

This chain's CDR3 is CASSRGGHNTEAFF. CDR3 nucleotide sequence: TGCGCCAGCAGCCGGGGGGGACACAACACTGAAGCTTTCTTT. The V gene is TRBV5-1, the J gene TRBJ1-1; perhaps TRBD1 as D (6 bases). V was cut by 4 bases and J by 2 bases, with 12 bases left in between. The germline gives CDR1 SGHRS, CDR2 YFSETQ. This CDR3 is 14 amino acids long.

The genes are TRBV6-6 and TRBJ1-2; possibly TRBD1 for D (5 bases). CDR1 and CDR2 (germline): MNHNY, SVGAGI (reference sequence). The CDR3 is 12 residues long. Trimming stripped 1 base from V and 7 bases from J, with 7 bases between. The CDR3 here is CASSYLGPGYTF. In DNA, the CDR3 is TGTGCCAGCAGTTACTTGGGGCCTGGCTACACCTTC.

In this sample, this clone turned up a few times. V is TRBV13 and J is TRBJ2-7; TRBD2 matches at 12 bases. The V gene end was trimmed by 5 bases and the J gene end by 2 bases; junction bases not matched to a gene: 7. This CDR3 spans 16 amino acids. Germline assignment: CDR1 PRHDT and CDR2 FYEKMQ (reference sequence). In DNA form, the CDR3 reads TGTGCCAGCAGCCAAGGGACTAGCGGGCCAACCTACGAGCAGTACTTC. Translation gives CASSQGTSGPTYEQYF.

V usage is TRBV6-2 or TRBV6-3 and J usage is TRBJ2-2, with D unclear. Trimming left V 3 bases short and J 1 base short, with 9 bases between. The CDR3 totals 15 residues. CDR1 and CDR2 (germline): MNHEY, SVGEGT. The CDR3 region is CASSYSQQNTGELFF. The CDR3 DNA sequence: TGTGCCAGCAGTTATTCGCAACAGAACACCGGGGAGCTGTTTTTT.

The genes are TRBV7-3 and TRBJ2-1; D may be TRBD2 (7 bases). The CDR3 covers 14 residues. Trimming removed 3 bases from V and 2 bases from J, with 8 bases in between. CDR1 SGHTA and CDR2 FQGTGA come from the germline V gene. The CDR3 bases are TGTGCCAGCAGCTTGGGGGGGCCCTACAATGAGCAGTTCTTC. Translating gives CASSLGGPYNEQFF.

The CDR3, as DNA: TGTGCCAGCAGCCCCCTGAGTCAAAATGAAAAACTGTTTTTT. This sequence encodes CASSPLSQNEKLFF. The genes are TRBV3-1 (or the pseudogene TRBV3-2) and TRBJ1-4; no firm D call. The CDR3 extends over 14 amino acids. V lost 4 bases to trimming and J lost 5 bases, with 11 bases between them. CDR1 is LGHDT, CDR2 YNNKEL, per germline (reference sequence).

The J gene is TRBJ1-6, the V gene TRBV5-1; D is undetermined. The V and J ends lost 0 bases and 6 bases respectively, with 13 bases between them. CDR3 length equals 16 residues. Per germline, CDR1 SGHRS and CDR2 YFSETQ. CDR3 residues: CASSLGGATGNSPLHF. The DNA for the CDR3 is TGCGCCAGCAGCTTGGGGGGAGCCACGGGTAATTCACCCCTCCACTTT.

The chain has TRBV12-5 and TRBJ2-1; 12 bases are shared with TRBD1. Germline values: CDR1 LGHNT, CDR2 FRNRAP. This CDR3 is built from 18 residues. Trimming removed 1 base from V and 7 bases from J; junction bases left unmatched: 11. CDR3 sequence reads: CASGLAPPGTGGPNEQFF. The CDR3 nucleotides are TGTGCTAGTGGTTTGGCCCCCCCCGGGACAGGGGGCCCGAATGAGCAGTTCTTC.

CDR3 DNA: TGCGCCAGCAGCCCGCCGACAGGGGGCGGCACTGAAGCTTTCTTT. This encodes CASSPPTGGGTEAFF. V usage is TRBV5-1 and J usage is TRBJ1-1; 10 bases are shared with TRBD1. Trimming removed 4 bases from V and 4 bases from J; junction bases left unmatched: 7. Germline V gene data show CDR1 as SGHRS and CDR2 as YFSETQ. The CDR3 has 15 residues.

The rearrangement links TRBV5-4 to TRBJ2-7; unclear D gene. Looked up from germline, CDR1 is SGHNT and CDR2 is YYREEE (reference sequence). V was clipped by 0 bases and J by 4 bases, with 8 bases between them. The CDR3 spans 13 residues. The CDR3 DNA is TGTGCCAGCAGCTTGGCCGGTCCTTACGAGCAGTACTTC. It yields the protein CASSLAGPYEQYF.

The chain has TRBV7-3 and TRBJ2-5; 10 nucleotides agree with TRBD2. The CDR3 totals 14 residues. The germline V gene has CDR1 SGHTA and CDR2 FQGTGA. The V and J ends lost 5 bases and 5 bases, in that order; junction bases with no gene match: 5. CDR3 residues: CASSRGLAPETQYF. CDR3 sequence (DNA): TGTGCCAGCAGCCGGGGACTAGCGCCGGAGACCCAGTACTTC.

V and J are TRBV5-1 and TRBJ1-1; D uncertain. V shed 4 bases and J shed 5 bases, with 15 bases lying between them. The CDR3 extends over 14 amino acids. Germline V gene sequence: CDR1 SGHRS, CDR2 YFSETQ. The CDR3 protein is CASSPGVSGTEAFF. CDR3 DNA: TGCGCCAGCAGCCCCGGGGTCTCGGGGACTGAAGCTTTCTTT.